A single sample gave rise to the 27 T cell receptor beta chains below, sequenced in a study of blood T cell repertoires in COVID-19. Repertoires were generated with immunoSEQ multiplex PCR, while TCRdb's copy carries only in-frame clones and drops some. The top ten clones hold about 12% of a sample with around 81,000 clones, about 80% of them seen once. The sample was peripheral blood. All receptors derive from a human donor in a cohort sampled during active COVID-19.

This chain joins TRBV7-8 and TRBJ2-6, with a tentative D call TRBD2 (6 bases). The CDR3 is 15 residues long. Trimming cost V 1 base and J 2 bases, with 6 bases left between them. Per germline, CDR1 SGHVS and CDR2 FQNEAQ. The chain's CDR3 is CASSLGGTGANVLTF. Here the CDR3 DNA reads TGTGCCAGCAGCTTAGGCGGGACTGGGGCCAACGTCCTGACTTTC.

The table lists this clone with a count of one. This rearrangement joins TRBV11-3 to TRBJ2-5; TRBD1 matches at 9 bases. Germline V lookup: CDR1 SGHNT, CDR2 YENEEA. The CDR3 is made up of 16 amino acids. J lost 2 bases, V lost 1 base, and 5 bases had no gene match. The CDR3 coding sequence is TGTGCCAGCAGCTTAGGGCACAGGGGGCAGCAAGAGACCCAGTACTTC. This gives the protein CASSLGHRGQQETQYF.

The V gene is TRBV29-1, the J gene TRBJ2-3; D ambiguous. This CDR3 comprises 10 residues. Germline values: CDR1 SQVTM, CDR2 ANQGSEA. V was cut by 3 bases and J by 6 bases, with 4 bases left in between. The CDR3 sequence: CSVDGDTQYF. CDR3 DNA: TGCAGCGTTGACGGGGATACGCAGTATTTT.

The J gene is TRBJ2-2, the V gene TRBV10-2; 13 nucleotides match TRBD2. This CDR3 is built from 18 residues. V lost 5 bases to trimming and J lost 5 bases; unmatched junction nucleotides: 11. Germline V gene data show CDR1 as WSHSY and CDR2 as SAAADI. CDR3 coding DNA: TGCGCCAGCAGTCCCGGGACTAGCGGGAAAATAGGGACCGGGGAGCTGTTTTTT. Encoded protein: CASSPGTSGKIGTGELFF.

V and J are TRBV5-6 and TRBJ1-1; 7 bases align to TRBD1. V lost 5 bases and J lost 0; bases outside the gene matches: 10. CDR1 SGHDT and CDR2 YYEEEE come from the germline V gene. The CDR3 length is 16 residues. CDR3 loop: CASSYGGGNMNTEAFF. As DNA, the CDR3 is TGTGCCAGCAGTTATGGAGGGGGCAATATGAACACTGAAGCTTTCTTT.

CDR3 loop: CASSLAGGASDEQYF. CDR3 nucleotide sequence: TGCGCCAGCAGCTTGGCCGGGGGGGCGTCGGATGAGCAGTACTTC. This chain connects TRBV5-1 to TRBJ2-7; TRBD2 agrees at 8 bases. Germline lookup yields CDR1 SGHRS and CDR2 YFSETQ. J lost 7 bases, V lost 0 bases, and 9 bases had no gene match. This CDR3 is built from 15 residues.

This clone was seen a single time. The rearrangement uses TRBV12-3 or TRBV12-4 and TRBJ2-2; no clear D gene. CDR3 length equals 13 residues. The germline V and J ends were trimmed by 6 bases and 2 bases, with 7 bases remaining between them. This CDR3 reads CASSRTNTGELFF. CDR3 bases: TGTGCCAGCAGCCGAACAAACACCGGGGAGCTGTTTTTT.

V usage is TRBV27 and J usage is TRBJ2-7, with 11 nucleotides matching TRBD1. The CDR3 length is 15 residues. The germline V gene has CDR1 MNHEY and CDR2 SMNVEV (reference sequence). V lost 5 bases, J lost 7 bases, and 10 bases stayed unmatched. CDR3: CASSVLGTGGKEQYF. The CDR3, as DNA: TGTGCCAGCAGTGTGCTCGGGACAGGGGGAAAAGAGCAGTACTTC.

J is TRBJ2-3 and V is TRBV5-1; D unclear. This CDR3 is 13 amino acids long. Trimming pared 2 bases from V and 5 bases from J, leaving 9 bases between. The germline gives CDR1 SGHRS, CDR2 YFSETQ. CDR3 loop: CASSLTEGDTQYF. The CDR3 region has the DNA TGCGCCAGCAGCTTAACAGAAGGAGATACGCAGTATTTT.

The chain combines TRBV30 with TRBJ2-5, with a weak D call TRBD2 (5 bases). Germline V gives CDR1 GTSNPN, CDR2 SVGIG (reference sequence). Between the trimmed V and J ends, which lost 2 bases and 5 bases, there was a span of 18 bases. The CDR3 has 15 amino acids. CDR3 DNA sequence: TGTGCCTGGAGTCAACCGCCTGCGGGTGGGGAGACCCAGTACTTC. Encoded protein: CAWSQPPAGGETQYF. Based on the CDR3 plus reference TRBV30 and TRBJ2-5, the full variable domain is SQTIHQWPATLVQPVGSPLSLECTVEGTSNPNLYWYRQAAGRGLQLLFYSVGIGQISSEVPQNLSASRPQDRQFILSSKKLLLSDSGFYLCAWSQPPAGGETQYFGPGTRLLVL.

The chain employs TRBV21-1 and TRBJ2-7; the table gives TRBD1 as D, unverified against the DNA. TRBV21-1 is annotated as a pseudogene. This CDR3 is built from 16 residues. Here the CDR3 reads CASREGGQGGSYEQYV. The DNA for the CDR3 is TGTGCCAGCAGGGAAGGGGGACAGGGTGGCTCCTACGAGCAGTACGTC.

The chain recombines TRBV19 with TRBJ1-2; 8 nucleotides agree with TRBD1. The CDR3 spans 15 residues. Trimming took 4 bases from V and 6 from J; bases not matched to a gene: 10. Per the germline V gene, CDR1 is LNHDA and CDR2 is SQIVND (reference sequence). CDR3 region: CASSTQGVMDDGYTF. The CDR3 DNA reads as TGTGCCAGTAGTACACAGGGGGTCATGGATGATGGCTACACCTTC. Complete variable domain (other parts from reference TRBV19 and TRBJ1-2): DGGITQSPKYLFRKEGQNVTLSCEQNLNHDAMYWYRQDPGQGLRLIYYSQIVNDFQKGDIAEGYSVSREKKESFPLTVTSAQKNPTAFYLCASSTQGVMDDGYTFGSGTRLTVV.

The CDR3 loop is CASSRRDRGNQPQHF. The CDR3 nucleotides are TGTGCCAGCAGCAGACGTGACAGGGGGAATCAGCCCCAGCATTTT. V and J are TRBV13 and TRBJ1-5, with TRBD1 matching over 9 bases. The CDR3 sequence is 15 residues long. Trimming removed 5 bases from V and 4 bases from J; junction bases left unmatched: 6. CDR1 and CDR2 from the germline V gene are PRHDT and FYEKMQ (reference sequence).

CDR3 protein: CASRGTDSGNTIYF. Here the CDR3 DNA reads TGCGCCAGCCGGGGGACCGACTCTGGAAACACCATATATTTT. J is TRBJ1-3 and V is TRBV4-3; tentatively, D is TRBD1 (5 bases). Trimming took off 8 bases at V and 0 bases at J, with 11 bases between the two ends. Germline loops: CDR1 LGHNA, CDR2 YSLEER. The length of the CDR3 is 14 residues.

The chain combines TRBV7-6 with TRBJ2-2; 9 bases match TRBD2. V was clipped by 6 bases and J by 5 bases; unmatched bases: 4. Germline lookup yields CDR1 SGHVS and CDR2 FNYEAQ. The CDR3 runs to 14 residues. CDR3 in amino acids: CASRMAGGTGELFF. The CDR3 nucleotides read TGTGCCAGCAGAATGGCGGGAGGGACCGGGGAGCTGTTTTTT.

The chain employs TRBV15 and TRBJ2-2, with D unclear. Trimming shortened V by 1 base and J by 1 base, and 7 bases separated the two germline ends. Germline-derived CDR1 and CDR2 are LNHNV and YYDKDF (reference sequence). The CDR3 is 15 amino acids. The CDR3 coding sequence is TGTGCCACCAGCAGAGTCCCCGGGAACACCGGGGAGCTGTTTTTT. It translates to CATSRVPGNTGELFF.

For the CDR3, the DNA is TGTGCCAGCAGCATCGGGGCGGCAGGGGGCATTGAAAAACTGTTTTTT. Translation gives CASSIGAAGGIEKLFF. V gene TRBV7-9 combines with J gene TRBJ1-4; TRBD1 matches 8 bases. CDR1 is SEHNR, CDR2 FQNEAQ, per germline (reference sequence). The J segment lost 7 bases and the V segment lost 5 bases, leaving 12 bases of the junction unmatched. The CDR3 runs to 16 residues.

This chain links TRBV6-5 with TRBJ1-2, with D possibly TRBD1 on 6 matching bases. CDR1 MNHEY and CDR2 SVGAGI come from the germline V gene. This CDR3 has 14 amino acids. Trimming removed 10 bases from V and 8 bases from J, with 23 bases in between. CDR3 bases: TGTGCCATTCCCATCGGGCAGGGGAGAGGAGGCTACACCTTC. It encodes CAIPIGQGRGGYTF.

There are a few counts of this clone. The CDR3 DNA follows: TGTGCCAGCAGCCTAGACGGAAACCCACCTAATTCACCCCTCCACTTT. Amino acid sequence: CASSLDGNPPNSPLHF. The V and J genes are TRBV5-4 and TRBJ1-6; D gene uncertain. CDR1 and CDR2 (germline): SGHNT, YYREEE (reference sequence). V was trimmed by 4 bases and J by 6 bases, leaving 17 bases between them. This CDR3 has 16 residues.

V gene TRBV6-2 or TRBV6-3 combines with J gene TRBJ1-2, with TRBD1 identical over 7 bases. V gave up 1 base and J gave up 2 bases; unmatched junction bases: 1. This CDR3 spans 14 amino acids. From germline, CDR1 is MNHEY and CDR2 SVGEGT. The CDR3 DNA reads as TGTGCCAGCAGTTACTTACAGGGGAACTATGGCTACACCTTC. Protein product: CASSYLQGNYGYTF.

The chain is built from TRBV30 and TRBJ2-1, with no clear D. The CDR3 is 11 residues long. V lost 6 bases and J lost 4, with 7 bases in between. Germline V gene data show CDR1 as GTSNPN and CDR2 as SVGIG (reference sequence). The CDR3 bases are TGTGCCTGCCTCCGGTACAATGAGCAGTTCTTC. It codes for CACLRYNEQFF.

CDR3 nucleotides: TGTGCCAGCAGTGAAAGCGGGGGGTTGGTCTACAATGAGCAGTTCTTC. Translation: CASSESGGLVYNEQFF. V and J are TRBV6-1 and TRBJ2-1; TRBD2 matches 9 bases. With 2 bases clipped from V and 3 bases from J, the junction kept 5 bases outside the gene matches. This CDR3 spans 16 amino acids. Germline CDR1 is MNHNS and CDR2 is SASEGT.

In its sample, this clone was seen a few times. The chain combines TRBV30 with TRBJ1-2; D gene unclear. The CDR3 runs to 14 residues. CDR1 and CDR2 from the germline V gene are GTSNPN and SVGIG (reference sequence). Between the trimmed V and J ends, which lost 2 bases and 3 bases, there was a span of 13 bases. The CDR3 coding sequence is TGTGCCTGGAGTATCCAGGTGAAATACTATGGCTACACCTTC. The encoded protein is CAWSIQVKYYGYTF.

In DNA, the CDR3 is TGTGCCAGCAGCCGCAGTGACTACACCGGGGAGCTGTTTTTT. Translation gives CASSRSDYTGELFF. The gene calls are TRBV7-9 and TRBJ2-2; D is ambiguous. Per germline, CDR1 SEHNR and CDR2 FQNEAQ (reference sequence). The V end lost 5 bases, the J end lost 3 bases, and 10 bases lay between the germline ends. The CDR3 sequence is 14 residues long.

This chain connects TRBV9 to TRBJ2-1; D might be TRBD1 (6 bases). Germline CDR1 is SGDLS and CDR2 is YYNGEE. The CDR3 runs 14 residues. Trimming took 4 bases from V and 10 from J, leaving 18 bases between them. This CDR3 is CASSSRAGVGEQFF. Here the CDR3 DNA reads TGTGCCAGCAGCTCCCGGGCAGGGGTGGGGGAGCAGTTCTTC.

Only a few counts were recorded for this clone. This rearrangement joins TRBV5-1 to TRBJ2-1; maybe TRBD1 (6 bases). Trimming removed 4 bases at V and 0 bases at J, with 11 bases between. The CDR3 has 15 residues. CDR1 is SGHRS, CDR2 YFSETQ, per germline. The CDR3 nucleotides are TGCGCCAGCAGCGACAGGCTGAGCTCCTACAATGAGCAGTTCTTC. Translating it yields CASSDRLSSYNEQFF.

The CDR3 here is CSVTTGGGIYEQYF. CDR3 nucleotides: TGCAGCGTAACAACAGGGGGCGGAATCTACGAGCAGTACTTC. The V and J genes are TRBV29-1 and TRBJ2-7; the match to TRBD1 covers 9 bases. Germline CDR1 reads SQVTM; CDR2 reads ANQGSEA. Trimming removed 6 bases from V and 3 bases from J; junction bases left unmatched: 9. This CDR3 comprises 14 residues.